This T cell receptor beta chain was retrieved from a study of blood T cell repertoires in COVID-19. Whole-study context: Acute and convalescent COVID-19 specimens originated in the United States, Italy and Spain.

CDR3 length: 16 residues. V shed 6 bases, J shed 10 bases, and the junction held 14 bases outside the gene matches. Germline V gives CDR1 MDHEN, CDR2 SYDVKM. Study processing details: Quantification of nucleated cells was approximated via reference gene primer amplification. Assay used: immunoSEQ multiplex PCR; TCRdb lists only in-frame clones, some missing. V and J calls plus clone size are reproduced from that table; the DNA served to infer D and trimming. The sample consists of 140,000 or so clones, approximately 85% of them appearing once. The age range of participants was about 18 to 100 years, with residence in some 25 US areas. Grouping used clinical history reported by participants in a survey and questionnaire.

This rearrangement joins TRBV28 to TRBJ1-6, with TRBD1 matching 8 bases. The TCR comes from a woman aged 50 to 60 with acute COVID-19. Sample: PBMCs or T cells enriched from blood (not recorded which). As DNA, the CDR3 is TGTGCCAGCAGATACGGACAGGGCCTTATCGGATCACCCCTCCACTTT. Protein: CASRYGQGLIGSPLHF.